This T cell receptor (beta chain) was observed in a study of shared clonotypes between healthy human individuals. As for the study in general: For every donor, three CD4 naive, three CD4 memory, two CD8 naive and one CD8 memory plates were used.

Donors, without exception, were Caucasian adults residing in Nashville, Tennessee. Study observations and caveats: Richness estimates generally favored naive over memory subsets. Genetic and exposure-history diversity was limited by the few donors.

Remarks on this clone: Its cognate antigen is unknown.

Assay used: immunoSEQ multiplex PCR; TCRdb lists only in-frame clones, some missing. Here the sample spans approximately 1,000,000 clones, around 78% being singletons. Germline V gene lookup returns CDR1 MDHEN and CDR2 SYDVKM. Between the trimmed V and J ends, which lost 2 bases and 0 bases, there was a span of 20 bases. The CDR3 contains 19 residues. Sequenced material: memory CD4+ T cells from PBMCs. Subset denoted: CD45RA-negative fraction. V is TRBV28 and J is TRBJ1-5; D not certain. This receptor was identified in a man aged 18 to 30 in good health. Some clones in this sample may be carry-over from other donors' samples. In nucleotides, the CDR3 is TGTGCCAGCAGTTTACCAACGACCCTTTTTACGTATAGCAATCAGCCCCAGCATTTT. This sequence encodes CASSLPTTLFTYSNQPQHF.